This TCR beta chain was recorded in a study of T cell responses to AZD1222 COVID-19 vaccine. Germline lookup yields CDR1 SGDLS and CDR2 YYNGEE. Between the trimmed V and J ends, which lost 3 bases and 4 bases, there was a span of 19 bases. CDR3 length: 17 residues. Study-wide results and limits: Scientists sampled the repertoires only once the peak T cell response had passed. Donor demographics were predominantly white British with a female majority; clonal diversity may be underestimated. Regions 160-218 and 743-854 dominated among vaccine-associated CD4 TCRs spanning spike.

The protocol was immunoSEQ multiplex PCR, while the TCRdb copy is restricted to in-frame clones and leaves out a portion. This table holds approximately 300,000 clones, almost 95% found once. A note on this clone: The antigen is not known.

Second-dose timings of about 4 or about 12 weeks were pooled. The starting material was peripheral blood, obtained 28 days after the second AZD1222 dose. The V call is TRBV9, the J call TRBJ2-2; D possibly corresponds to TRBD2 (5 bases). The receptor was derived from an adult who received the AZD1222 COVID-19 vaccine. The CDR3 sequence is CASSGHGGGRPTGELFF. The CDR3 DNA is TGTGCCAGCAGCGGCCATGGAGGCGGCAGGCCCACCGGGGAGCTGTTTTTT.